One and the same sample provided the 26 T cell receptor beta chains below, sequenced in a study of human T cells and chemical hapten exposure. TCRdb used MiXCR to reprocess the RACE reads, holding one entry per CDR3 protein. The data show under 55,000 distinct CDR3 sequences, over 9.5% seen once. Time point described: patch test 3, about 24 weeks after DPC sensitization. The treatment is: therapeutic diphenylcyclopropenone sensitization with weekly scalp DPC. The sample in question was whole blood, obtained in connection with sensitization to the hapten diphenylcyclopropenone (DPC). These receptor sequences come from a woman aged 40 to 50 with alopecia areata. Some clones in this sample may be carry-over from other donors' samples.

The chain combines TRBV6-1 with TRBJ2-7; TRBD2 matches at 12 bases. After removal of 6 bases from V and 2 bases from J, the junction contained 8 bases not matched to a gene. The CDR3 is 16 residues long. CDR1 MNHNS and CDR2 SASEGT come from the germline V gene. This CDR3 reads CASSLAGGSLPYEQYF. The DNA of the CDR3 is TGTGCCAGCAGCCTAGCGGGGGGGTCCTTACCCTACGAGCAGTACTTC.

This clonotype occurred many times. This chain connects TRBV7-6 to TRBJ2-3, with D perhaps given as TRBD1 or TRBD2 (5 bases each). The germline V gene has CDR1 SGHVS and CDR2 FNYEAQ. The CDR3 length is 15 residues. Trimming removed 5 bases from V and 5 bases from J, with 17 bases in between. CDR3 residues: CASSPRDDSRDTQYF. The CDR3 DNA sequence: TGTGCCAGCAGCCCAAGGGACGATTCTAGAGATACGCAGTATTTT.

This clonotype was observed a few times. The J gene is TRBJ1-5, the V gene TRBV20-1; D perhaps matches TRBD1 (6 bases). CDR3 size: 16 residues. In germline, CDR1 is DFQATT, CDR2 SNEGSKA (reference sequence). Trimming pared 3 bases from V and 7 bases from J, leaving 22 bases between. The CDR3 spells CSASSLTGPFGQPQHF. The CDR3 nucleotides are TGCAGTGCTAGTAGTTTGACAGGACCGTTCGGGCAGCCCCAGCATTTT.

This clonotype was picked up many times. The chain uses TRBV11-3 and TRBJ2-3, with D perhaps matching TRBD1 (6 bases). The CDR3 totals 17 residues. From germline, CDR1 is SGHNT and CDR2 YENEEA. V was pared by 1 base and J by 3 bases, with 17 bases between. CDR3 DNA: TGTGCCAGCAGCTTAGCACTCGGGCCAGGGGCGACAGATACGCAGTATTTT. It encodes CASSLALGPGATDTQYF.

In its sample, this clonotype was seen once. The rearrangement links TRBV28 to TRBJ1-2; a possible D gene is TRBD1 (6 bases). This CDR3 is built from 13 residues. V gave up 8 bases and J gave up 0 bases, with 10 bases separating them. The germline V gene has CDR1 MDHEN and CDR2 SYDVKM. CDR3 bases: TGTGCCAGCTCGGACAGAGCTAACTATGGCTACACCTTC. Its translation is CASSDRANYGYTF.

This clonotype was detected ten times or more. The chain couples TRBV2 to TRBJ1-5; D gene uncertain. The CDR3 covers 14 residues. Trimming stripped 3 bases from V and 2 bases from J, with 8 bases between. Germline CDR1 is SNHLY and CDR2 is FYNNEI. CDR3 protein: CASSDRQRNQPQHF. The DNA of the CDR3 is TGTGCCAGCAGTGATAGGCAGCGCAATCAGCCCCAGCATTTT.

This clonotype was counted at least ten times. The V gene is TRBV12-3 or TRBV12-4, the J gene TRBJ2-6; no clear D gene. Trimming left V 1 base short and J 0 bases short, with 22 bases between. The CDR3 loop spans 21 amino acids. CDR3 in amino acids: CASSLEGPLLSKTSGANVLTF. DNA for the CDR3: TGTGCCAGCAGTTTAGAAGGTCCGCTATTGTCCAAGACCTCTGGGGCCAACGTCCTGACTTTC.

The chain is built from TRBV2 and TRBJ1-5, with D possibly TRBD1 on 5 matching bases. The length of the CDR3 is 13 residues. V gave up 6 bases and J gave up 1 base, with 7 bases separating them. The germline V gene has CDR1 SNHLY and CDR2 FYNNEI. Here the CDR3 reads CASRDTSNQPQHF. For the CDR3, the DNA is TGTGCCAGCAGGGACACAAGCAATCAGCCCCAGCATTTT.

This clonotype was seen a handful of times. The rearrangement uses TRBV7-2 and TRBJ2-1, with D unresolved. Trimming took off 0 bases at V and 5 bases at J, with 11 bases between the two ends. Per the germline V gene, CDR1 is SGHTA and CDR2 is FQGNSA. CDR3 length equals 15 residues. Here the CDR3 reads CASSLAESVNNEQFF. The CDR3 DNA reads TGTGCCAGCAGCTTAGCGGAGTCGGTCAACAATGAGCAGTTCTTC.

In its sample, this clonotype was seen a few times. The rearrangement uses TRBV2 and TRBJ1-6; D unresolved. This CDR3 contains 15 residues. Germline V CDR1 and CDR2: SNHLY, FYNNEI. Trimming left V 5 bases short and J 3 bases short, with 11 bases between. The CDR3 bases are TGTGCCAGCAGTCACTCGAGTTTCTATAATTCACCCCTCCACTTT. This gives the protein CASSHSSFYNSPLHF.

This clonotype was seen only a few times. J is TRBJ1-1 and V is TRBV10-3; D may be TRBD1 (6 bases). With 2 bases removed from V and 0 bases from J, the gap between germline ends came to 7 bases. The CDR3 has 14 residues. Germline CDR1 and CDR2: ENHRY and SYGVKD. In nucleotides, the CDR3 is TGTGCCATCAGTGAGGGACAGATGAACACTGAAGCTTTCTTT. Protein: CAISEGQMNTEAFF.

There are a few counts of this clonotype. J is TRBJ1-5 and V is TRBV12-3 or TRBV12-4, with 7 bases that match TRBD1. V was pared by 4 bases and J by 6 bases, with 9 bases of the junction left unmatched. This CDR3 is built from 15 residues. CDR3 DNA sequence: TGTGCCAGCAGTTCCCGGGGCAGGGGGTTTCAGCCCCAGCATTTT. Protein product: CASSSRGRGFQPQHF.

This clonotype was recorded at least ten times. The rearrangement joins TRBV20-1 to TRBJ2-1; TRBD1 is a possible D gene (6 bases). Germline V gene data show CDR1 as DFQATT and CDR2 as SNEGSKA (reference sequence). The V end was cut by 0 bases, the J end by 3 bases, with 15 bases between. CDR3 length: 16 amino acids. This CDR3 is CSARDLRAGDYNEQFF. The CDR3, as DNA: TGCAGTGCTAGAGATCTAAGGGCAGGGGACTACAATGAGCAGTTCTTC.

This sequence joins TRBV5-6 and TRBJ2-4; the match to TRBD1 covers 10 bases. This CDR3 region has 18 residues. Germline V gives CDR1 SGHDT, CDR2 YYEEEE. V lost 7 bases and J lost 0; bases outside the gene matches: 13. Here the CDR3 DNA reads TGTGCCAGCGGTCCGGGACAGGGGCCAGAATTAGCCAAAAACATTCAGTACTTC. Amino acids: CASGPGQGPELAKNIQYF. Full variable domain (rest looked up from reference TRBV5-6 and TRBJ2-4): DAGVTQSPTHLIKTRGQQVTLRCSPKSGHDTVSWYQQALGQGPQFIFQYYEEEERQRGNFPDRFSGHQFPNYSSELNVNALLLGDSALYLCASGPGQGPELAKNIQYFGAGTRLSVL.

The chain uses TRBV29-1 and TRBJ1-5, with TRBD1 matching 8 bases. J gave up 1 base and V 6 bases, and 5 bases lay outside the gene matches. The CDR3 consists of 14 residues. Germline V lookup: CDR1 SQVTM, CDR2 ANQGSEA. The chain's CDR3 is CSVLGTGSNQPQHF. CDR3 nucleotides: TGCAGCGTCCTTGGGACAGGCAGCAATCAGCCCCAGCATTTT.

The V call is TRBV6-2 or TRBV6-3, the J call TRBJ2-7; D perhaps matches TRBD2 (6 bases). This CDR3 spans 10 amino acids. Germline lookup yields CDR1 MNHEY and CDR2 SVGEGT. Trimming cost V 11 bases and J 2 bases, with 7 bases left between them. As DNA, the CDR3 is TGTGCCTCGGGAGCCTACGAGCAGTACTTC. Encoded protein: CASGAYEQYF.

This clonotype was seen a handful of times. The chain uses TRBV7-6 and TRBJ2-7; 7 bases agree with TRBD1. From germline, CDR1 is SGHVS and CDR2 FNYEAQ. V shed 4 bases and J 3 bases; nucleotides not matched to a gene: 6. The CDR3 spans 14 residues. The CDR3 region has the DNA TGTGCCAGCAGCTCACCGGGACAGAACTACGAGCAGTACTTC. Amino acids: CASSSPGQNYEQYF. The whole variable domain, remainder taken from reference TRBV7-6 and TRBJ2-7, is GAGVSQSPRYKVTKRGQDVALRCDPISGHVSLYWYRQALGQGPEFLTYFNYEAQQDKSGLPNDRFSAERPEGSISTLTIQRTEQRDSAMYRCASSSPGQNYEQYFGPGTRLTVT.

This clonotype was recorded a few times. The genes are TRBV10-3 and TRBJ2-7; D gene unclear. Germline-derived CDR1 and CDR2 are ENHRY and SYGVKD. V gave up 2 bases and J gave up 3 bases, with 8 bases separating them. The CDR3 is 13 residues long. The CDR3 sequence: CAISEVVSYEQYF. Here the CDR3 DNA reads TGTGCCATCAGTGAGGTGGTCAGCTACGAGCAGTACTTC.

This clonotype was seen repeatedly, ten times or more. This chain joins TRBV9 and TRBJ2-1, with D uncertain. V lost 0 bases to trimming and J lost 6 bases, with 4 bases between them. Germline V gene lookup returns CDR1 SGDLS and CDR2 YYNGEE. CDR3 length: 12 residues. The CDR3: CASSVEVNEQFF. The CDR3 coding sequence is TGTGCCAGCAGCGTAGAGGTCAATGAGCAGTTCTTC.

This chain joins TRBV6-4 and TRBJ1-1; D gene uncertain. Per germline, CDR1 MRHNA and CDR2 SNTAGT. The V and J ends lost 6 bases and 3 bases respectively, with 11 bases between them. The CDR3 contains 13 residues. The CDR3 region is CASSLMKDTEAFF. The CDR3 bases are TGTGCCAGCAGCCTAATGAAGGACACTGAAGCTTTCTTT.

This clonotype has at least ten counts. The chain links TRBV12-3 or TRBV12-4 to TRBJ2-7, with D perhaps TRBD1 (6 bases). Trimming removed 6 bases from V and 3 bases from J, with 18 bases in between. The CDR3 is made up of 15 amino acids. The CDR3 here is CASSTSQGPNYEQYF. DNA for the CDR3: TGTGCCAGCAGCACATCCCAGGGGCCGAACTACGAGCAGTACTTC.

The rearrangement links TRBV5-6 to TRBJ2-3; weak D call: TRBD2 (6 bases). V was shortened by 5 bases and J by 0 bases, with 13 bases between the two germline ends. Germline V gives CDR1 SGHDT, CDR2 YYEEEE. The CDR3 runs to 15 residues. The CDR3 coding sequence is TGTGCCAGCAGTTATAGCGGCTCTAGCACAGATACGCAGTATTTT. Translation: CASSYSGSSTDTQYF.

In this sample, this clonotype turned up a few times. The rearrangement joins TRBV15 to TRBJ2-3, with 7 bases that match TRBD1. This CDR3 is 13 amino acids long. Germline V CDR1 and CDR2: LNHNV, YYDKDF (reference sequence). With 6 bases clipped from V and 0 bases from J, the junction kept 0 bases outside the gene matches. The CDR3 here is CATRDRSTDTQYF. The CDR3 DNA sequence: TGTGCCACCAGGGACAGGAGCACAGATACGCAGTATTTT.

This clonotype has a handful of counts. V and J are TRBV28 and TRBJ2-3, with TRBD2 as a possible D gene (9 bases). Germline values: CDR1 MDHEN, CDR2 SYDVKM. The CDR3 is 18 amino acids. Trimming shortened V by 5 bases and J by 3 bases, and 24 bases separated the two germline ends. Here the CDR3 reads CASSARTGLSGGTDTQYF. The CDR3 DNA reads as TGTGCCAGCAGTGCCCGGACAGGGCTTAGCGGGGGTACAGATACGCAGTATTTT.

In its sample, this clonotype was seen a few times. The V call is TRBV11-1, the J call TRBJ2-3; tentative D call: TRBD2 (5 bases). CDR3 size: 12 residues. CDR1 and CDR2 (germline): SGHAT, FQDESV (reference sequence). The germline V and J ends were trimmed by 5 bases and 6 bases, with 9 bases remaining between them. The CDR3 spells CASSPEGDTQYF. The CDR3 bases are TGTGCCAGCAGCCCAGAGGGTGATACGCAGTATTTT.

This clonotype was counted many times. The chain combines TRBV5-1 with TRBJ1-4; D possibly corresponds to TRBD1 (6 bases). Germline assignment: CDR1 SGHRS and CDR2 YFSETQ. Trimming shortened V by 4 bases and J by 7 bases, and 17 bases separated the two germline ends. The CDR3 is 15 residues long. The CDR3 loop reads CASSQQGSEGEKLFF. CDR3 nucleotide sequence: TGCGCCAGCAGCCAACAGGGATCAGAGGGTGAAAAACTGTTTTTT.